These 25 T cell receptor beta chains were all obtained from the same sample, sequenced in a study of T cell responses to AZD1222 COVID-19 vaccine. Measured with immunoSEQ multiplex PCR; TCRdb has only the in-frame clones, and not every one. The sample includes some 180,000 clones, around 92% of them seen just once. This sample comprised peripheral blood, obtained on day 0 of AZD1222 vaccination. These receptor sequences come from an adult in good health.

The chain couples TRBV18 to TRBJ2-1; 11 nucleotides match TRBD2. The CDR3 length is 18 residues. Germline CDR1 reads KGHSH; CDR2 reads LQKENI. V was pared by 5 bases and J by 4 bases, with 13 bases of the junction left unmatched. CDR3 nucleotide sequence: TGTGCCAGCTCATCTATGGTACTAGCGGGAGAGTCATACAATGAGCAGTTCTTC. The encoded protein is CASSSMVLAGESYNEQFF.

The chain combines TRBV19 with TRBJ2-3; D is unresolved. Looked up from germline, CDR1 is LNHDA and CDR2 is SQIVND (reference sequence). This CDR3 is 15 amino acids long. V lost 3 bases to trimming and J lost 2 bases, with 12 bases between them. This CDR3 reads CASSISNYFTDTQYF. The CDR3 DNA follows: TGTGCCAGTAGTATCTCAAACTACTTCACAGATACGCAGTATTTT.

The CDR3 reads CAWSRGTFGYGYTF. CDR3 in DNA: TGTGCCTGGAGCCGGGGGACTTTCGGCTATGGCTACACCTTC. The V gene is TRBV30, the J gene TRBJ1-2, with D possibly TRBD1 on 5 matching bases. From germline, CDR1 is GTSNPN and CDR2 SVGIG (reference sequence). The CDR3 consists of 14 residues. Trimming removed 3 bases from V and 4 bases from J, with 15 bases in between.

This chain uses TRBV7-9 with TRBJ2-1, with TRBD2 matching 10 bases. The CDR3 extends over 18 amino acids. V shed 4 bases and J 5 bases; nucleotides not matched to a gene: 14. The germline V gene encodes CDR1 SEHNR and CDR2 FQNEAQ (reference sequence). DNA for the CDR3: TGTGCCAGCAGCTCACGTAGCGGGAGGCCGCTCGACCACAATGAGCAGTTCTTC. Its protein is CASSSRSGRPLDHNEQFF.

The CDR3 sequence: CASRLTVFDTQISGNTIYF. The CDR3 nucleotides read TGTGCCAGTAGGCTCACAGTGTTTGACACCCAAATCTCTGGAAACACCATATATTTT. The chain combines TRBV19 with TRBJ1-3; D gene ambiguous. This CDR3 has 19 residues. Trimming shortened V by 6 bases and J by 0 bases, and 24 bases separated the two germline ends. The germline gives CDR1 LNHDA, CDR2 SQIVND (reference sequence).

CDR3 region: CASSRLDSPLHF. CDR3 DNA sequence: TGTGCCAGCAGCCGCCTGGATTCACCCCTCCACTTT. The chain joins TRBV28 to TRBJ1-6; no reliable D call. Germline values: CDR1 MDHEN, CDR2 SYDVKM. This CDR3 spans 12 amino acids. V was shortened by 6 bases and J by 8 bases, with 8 bases between the two germline ends. Drawing the rest from reference TRBV28 and TRBJ1-6, the complete variable domain is DVKVTQSSRYLVKRTGEKVFLECVQDMDHENMFWYRQDPGLGLRLIYFSYDVKMKEKGDIPEGYSVSREKKERFSLILESASTNQTSMYLCASSRLDSPLHFGNGTRLTVT.

The chain is built from TRBV27 and TRBJ1-5; 7 bases are shared with TRBD1. The trim removed 9 bases at V and 4 bases at J, leaving 9 bases unmatched. The CDR3 is 14 amino acids. Looked up from germline, CDR1 is MNHEY and CDR2 is SMNVEV (reference sequence). CDR3 DNA sequence: TGTGCCAGTTCGACAGGGCTTGTGAATCAGCCCCAGCATTTT. Protein: CASSTGLVNQPQHF.

V and J are TRBV7-3 and TRBJ2-1; no clear D gene. Germline V gene data show CDR1 as SGHTA and CDR2 as FQGTGA. Trimming cost V 1 base and J 8 bases, with 6 bases left between them. This CDR3 is 12 amino acids long. The CDR3, as DNA: TGTGCCAGCAGCTTAATAGGTTATGAGCAGTTCTTC. It specifies CASSLIGYEQFF.

The chain carries TRBV9 and TRBJ1-2; 7 positions agree with TRBD1. The germline V gene encodes CDR1 SGDLS and CDR2 YYNGEE. This CDR3 spans 15 amino acids. The V gene end was trimmed by 0 bases and the J gene end by 2 bases; junction bases not matched to a gene: 4. The CDR3 nucleotides read TGTGCCAGCAGCGTAGCCCCGGGACAGAACTATGGCTACACCTTC. Amino acid sequence: CASSVAPGQNYGYTF.

The chain links TRBV28 to TRBJ1-5, with a weak D call TRBD1 (6 bases). The CDR3 is made up of 14 amino acids. V gave up 4 bases and J gave up 2 bases, with 9 bases separating them. Germline V CDR1 and CDR2: MDHEN, SYDVKM. The CDR3 bases are TGTGCCAGCAGTTCCCCAGGGGGCAATCAGCCCCAGCATTTT. Amino acid sequence: CASSSPGGNQPQHF.

The chain uses TRBV2 and TRBJ1-2, with 9 bases that match TRBD1. The CDR3 sequence is 15 residues long. V was pared by 2 bases and J by 8 bases, with 9 bases of the junction left unmatched. Germline V gene data show CDR1 as SNHLY and CDR2 as FYNNEI. CDR3 sequence: CASSERPGTGIGYTF. In nucleotides, the CDR3 is TGTGCCAGCAGTGAACGACCCGGGACAGGGATCGGCTACACCTTC. Complete variable domain (other parts from reference TRBV2 and TRBJ1-2): EPEVTQTPSHQVTQMGQEVILRCVPISNHLYFYWYRQILGQKVEFLVSFYNNEISEKSEIFDDQFSVERPDGSNFTLKIRSTKLEDSAMYFCASSERPGTGIGYTFGSGTRLTVV.

This clone was observed once. The genes are TRBV25-1 and TRBJ2-1; D uncertain. V lost 5 bases, J lost 8 bases, and 10 bases lay in between. CDR3 length equals 12 residues. Looked up from germline, CDR1 is MGHDK and CDR2 is SYGVNS. CDR3 coding DNA: TGTGCCAGCAGTCCCCGCGCGGATGAGCAGTTCTTC. Its translation: CASSPRADEQFF.

V usage is TRBV28 and J usage is TRBJ1-2; TRBD1 matches at 9 bases. Per the germline V gene, CDR1 is MDHEN and CDR2 is SYDVKM. CDR3 length: 14 amino acids. The V gene end was trimmed by 5 bases and the J gene end by 8 bases; junction bases not matched to a gene: 9. The CDR3, as DNA: TGTGCCAGCAGTCCCCCGACAGGGGGGGGAGGCTACACCTTC. Translating gives CASSPPTGGGGYTF.

The chain carries TRBV19 and TRBJ2-7; 10 bases line up with TRBD1. The V segment lost 4 bases and the J segment 2 bases; nucleotides outside the gene matches: 5. The CDR3 extends over 15 amino acids. From germline, CDR1 is LNHDA and CDR2 SQIVND (reference sequence). The DNA for the CDR3 is TGTGCCAGTAGTAGTCGGACAGGGGGAACCTACGAGCAGTACTTC. This sequence encodes CASSSRTGGTYEQYF. Based on the CDR3 plus reference TRBV19 and TRBJ2-7, the full variable domain is DGGITQSPKYLFRKEGQNVTLSCEQNLNHDAMYWYRQDPGQGLRLIYYSQIVNDFQKGDIAEGYSVSREKKESFPLTVTSAQKNPTAFYLCASSSRTGGTYEQYFGPGTRLTVT.

J is TRBJ2-3 and V is TRBV2, with TRBD2 matching over 8 bases. Trimming cost V 1 base and J 4 bases; bases outside gene matches: 4. There are 15 residues in the CDR3. Germline V lookup: CDR1 SNHLY, CDR2 FYNNEI. CDR3 sequence (DNA): TGTGCCAGCAGTGAAGAAGGTAGCGGGGCAGATACGCAGTATTTT. Protein sequence: CASSEEGSGADTQYF.

V and J are TRBV2 and TRBJ1-2; 9 bases map to TRBD1. The CDR3 has 13 residues. V gave up 6 bases and J gave up 6 bases; unmatched junction bases: 5. CDR1 and CDR2 (germline): SNHLY, FYNNEI. CDR3 in amino acids: CASRRDRGDGYTF. The CDR3 nucleotides are TGTGCCAGCAGGCGAGACAGGGGGGATGGCTACACCTTC.

The chain is built from TRBV7-2 and TRBJ2-1; TRBD2 matches at 9 bases. CDR3 size: 17 residues. V was clipped by 1 base and J by 9 bases; unmatched bases: 13. Per germline, CDR1 SGHTA and CDR2 FQGNSA. CDR3 DNA sequence: TGTGCCAGCAGCTTAGTGTCTAGCGGGGACAGCCTGGGTGAGCAGTTCTTC. This translates into CASSLVSSGDSLGEQFF.

This chain connects TRBV7-2 to TRBJ2-7; D possibly corresponds to TRBD2 (5 bases). Trimming shortened V by 1 base and J by 7 bases, and 11 bases separated the two germline ends. Germline CDR1 is SGHTA and CDR2 is FQGNSA. There are 13 residues in the CDR3. CDR3 in DNA: TGTGCCAGCAGCTTAGAGCCCCGGAGGGAGCAGTACTTC. As protein: CASSLEPRREQYF. Full variable domain (rest looked up from reference TRBV7-2 and TRBJ2-7): GAGVSQSPSNKVTEKGKDVELRCDPISGHTALYWYRQSLGQGLEFLIYFQGNSAPDKSGLPSDRFSAERTGGSVSTLTIQRTQQEDSAVYLCASSLEPRREQYFGPGTRLTVT.

The genes are TRBV10-3 and TRBJ2-3, with 7 nucleotides matching TRBD2. Germline trimming cut 0 bases from V and 6 bases from J; bases unmatched to any gene: 9. Germline-derived CDR1 and CDR2 are ENHRY and SYGVKD. CDR3 length: 16 amino acids. The CDR3 region has the DNA TGTGCCATCAGTGAGTCGCGGGGGAACCAGAACGATACGCAGTATTTT. This gives the protein CAISESRGNQNDTQYF.

The chain employs TRBV7-2 and TRBJ2-7; tentatively, D is TRBD2 (7 bases). V dropped 8 bases and J dropped 1 base, with 21 bases sitting between them. Germline-derived CDR1 and CDR2 are SGHTA and FQGNSA. The CDR3 consists of 16 residues. CDR3 sequence: CASSRGASSLSYEQYF. The CDR3 nucleotides are TGTGCCAGCTCCCGGGGGGCTAGTTCTTTGTCCTACGAGCAGTACTTC.

The rearrangement joins TRBV30 to TRBJ1-5; the D is unclear. CDR1 and CDR2 (germline): GTSNPN, SVGIG (reference sequence). Between the trimmed V and J ends, which lost 2 bases and 3 bases, there was a span of 8 bases. This CDR3 spans 13 amino acids. Here the CDR3 DNA reads TGTGCCTGGAGTACGAACATCAATCAGCCCCAGCATTTT. It encodes CAWSTNINQPQHF.

V gene TRBV29-1 combines with J gene TRBJ1-1; D is unclear. The CDR3 contains 12 residues. The germline V and J ends were trimmed by 5 bases and 1 base, with 8 bases remaining between them. Germline V gene lookup returns CDR1 SQVTM and CDR2 ANQGSEA. CDR3 region: CSVRRSNTEAFF. In DNA form, the CDR3 reads TGCAGCGTTCGGCGCTCGAACACTGAAGCTTTCTTT.

The CDR3 here is CASSQEVRNGYTF. Written as DNA, the CDR3 is TGTGCCAGCAGCCAAGAGGTACGGAATGGCTACACCTTC. This chain joins TRBV2 and TRBJ1-2; D is ambiguous. The germline gives CDR1 SNHLY, CDR2 FYNNEI. CDR3 size: 13 residues. The V end was cut by 6 bases, the J end by 6 bases, with 14 bases between.

The genes are TRBV12-5 and TRBJ2-7; weak D call: TRBD1 (6 bases). This CDR3 comprises 21 residues. Germline V gives CDR1 LGHNT, CDR2 FRNRAP. V dropped 3 bases and J dropped 0 bases, with 30 bases sitting between them. In DNA form, the CDR3 reads TGTGCTAGTGGTTTAGCCCGGGGCGACGCCGACAGGATCTTACGCTCCTACGAGCAGTACTTC. Protein sequence: CASGLARGDADRILRSYEQYF.

The gene calls are TRBV6-5 and TRBJ1-5; the match to TRBD1 covers 7 bases. The CDR3 totals 16 residues. V trimming: 2 bases; J trimming: 0 bases; junction bases outside the gene matches: 4. The germline V gene has CDR1 MNHEY and CDR2 SVGAGI. The CDR3 reads CASSYLGQTSNQPQHF. For the CDR3, the DNA is TGTGCCAGCAGTTACCTGGGACAGACTAGCAATCAGCCCCAGCATTTT.